The rows below give T cell receptor beta chains drawn from one sample of a study of shared clonotypes between healthy human individuals. Profiling relied on immunoSEQ multiplex PCR, and the TCRdb table lists in-frame clones only, not all of them. The repertoire includes about 470,000 clones, 79% of them detected once, and around 14% sits in the top ten. Sequencing was done on a sample of PBMCs. These receptors were collected from a middle-aged woman in good health. Some clones in this sample may be carry-over from other donors' samples. Each CDR3 is given with its conserved first and last residue. A D gene is named only where the DNA matches it firmly. Clone size is stated in some rows and not others, as once, few, many or a class when expanded.

clone_size: NA; d_call: TRBD1; v_call: TRBV19; j_call: TRBJ2-7; cdr3_nt: TGTGCCAGTAGTATAGTTCGGACAGGGTCCTACGAGCAGTACTTC; cdr3_aa: CASSIVRTGSYEQYF
clone_size: few; d_call: NA; v_call: TRBV4-1; j_call: TRBJ1-1; cdr3_nt: TGCGCCAGCAGCCAAGATAAACTGAACACTGAAGCTTTCTTT; cdr3_aa: CASSQDKLNTEAFF
clone_size: NA; d_call: NA; v_call: TRBV6-5; j_call: TRBJ1-2; cdr3_nt: TGTGCCAGCAGCGCACAGGGCGGACAAGGCTATGGCTACACCTTC; cdr3_aa: CASSAQGGQGYGYTF
clone_size: many; d_call: TRBD1; v_call: TRBV6-4; j_call: TRBJ2-1; cdr3_nt: TGTGCCAGCAGCCCAGAGGACAGGGGTGGCAATGAGCAGTTCTTC; cdr3_aa: CASSPEDRGGNEQFF
clone_size: NA; d_call: TRBD2; v_call: TRBV11-2; j_call: TRBJ2-1; cdr3_nt: TGTGCCAGCAAACTACACCCTAGCGGGAGAGTCAATGAGCAGTTCTTC; cdr3_aa: CASKLHPSGRVNEQFF
clone_size: NA; d_call: NA; v_call: TRBV27; j_call: TRBJ2-7; cdr3_nt: TGTGCCAGCAGTCCCCGGGACGGAAGCTCCTACGAGCAGTACTTC; cdr3_aa: CASSPRDGSSYEQYF
clone_size: NA; d_call: TRBD1; v_call: TRBV7-8; j_call: TRBJ2-7; cdr3_nt: TGTGCCAGCAGCCCCAGACAGGGGCATTCCTACGAGCAGTACTTC; cdr3_aa: CASSPRQGHSYEQYF
clone_size: NA; d_call: NA; v_call: TRBV11-2; j_call: TRBJ2-3; cdr3_nt: TGTGCCAGCAGCTTAGAAGGGACTCACACAGATACGCAGTATTTT; cdr3_aa: CASSLEGTHTDTQYF
clone_size: NA; d_call: NA; v_call: TRBV7-9; j_call: TRBJ2-5; cdr3_nt: TGTGCCAGCAGCTTCCAGGGAGTGCAAGAGACCCAGTACTTC; cdr3_aa: CASSFQGVQETQYF
clone_size: NA; d_call: NA; v_call: TRBV6-5; j_call: TRBJ1-1; cdr3_nt: TGTGCCAGCAGTTACTCGCATGAGCCGAACACTGAAGCTTTCTTT; cdr3_aa: CASSYSHEPNTEAFF
clone_size: NA; d_call: TRBD2; v_call: TRBV30; j_call: TRBJ2-2; cdr3_nt: TGTGCCTGGAATCCTAGCGGGAGTATCACCGGGGAGCTGTTTTTT; cdr3_aa: CAWNPSGSITGELFF
clone_size: many; d_call: TRBD2; v_call: TRBV5-3; j_call: TRBJ2-2; cdr3_nt: TGTGCCAGAAGCTTGGGGGGACTAGCGGGAGGGAACACCGGGGAGCTGTTTTTT; cdr3_aa: CARSLGGLAGGNTGELFF
clone_size: NA; d_call: NA; v_call: TRBV9; j_call: TRBJ2-3; cdr3_nt: TGTGCCAGCAGCGTAGGTGGGAGTATGCGGGTTGGCACAGATACGCAGTATTTT; cdr3_aa: CASSVGGSMRVGTDTQYF
clone_size: once; d_call: NA; v_call: TRBV2; j_call: TRBJ1-3; cdr3_nt: TGTGGGGAGCAGGATTATGGGGGAAACACCATATATTTT; cdr3_aa: CGEQDYGGNTIYF
clone_size: many; d_call: NA; v_call: TRBV6-1; j_call: TRBJ1-4; cdr3_nt: TGTGCCAGCAGTGAAAAGGTTGATATAGCTAATGAAAAACTGTTTTTT; cdr3_aa: CASSEKVDIANEKLFF
clone_size: NA; d_call: NA; v_call: TRBV2; j_call: TRBJ1-3; cdr3_nt: TGTGCCAGCCGTCGTTCGTGGGGAACTGGAAACACCATATATTTT; cdr3_aa: CASRRSWGTGNTIYF
clone_size: once; d_call: TRBD2; v_call: TRBV27; j_call: TRBJ2-5; cdr3_nt: TGTGCCAGCAGTTTAGTAGCGGGAATGACTGAGACCCAGTACTTC; cdr3_aa: CASSLVAGMTETQYF
clone_size: once; d_call: TRBD2; v_call: TRBV5-8; j_call: TRBJ2-7; cdr3_nt: TGTGCCAGCAGCTTTCGGGGACTAGCGGGAGTCTCCCTCTACGAGCAGTACTTC; cdr3_aa: CASSFRGLAGVSLYEQYF
clone_size: NA; d_call: NA; v_call: TRBV4-1; j_call: TRBJ2-1; cdr3_nt: TGCGCCAGCAGCCAAGCGCCGCTTCGGACTATGTATAATGAGCAGTTCTTC; cdr3_aa: CASSQAPLRTMYNEQFF
clone_size: NA; d_call: NA; v_call: TRBV9; j_call: TRBJ2-3; cdr3_nt: TGTGCCAGCAGCGTAGGGTCTGGGGAGTCAGATACGCAGTATTTT; cdr3_aa: CASSVGSGESDTQYF
clone_size: NA; d_call: NA; v_call: TRBV2; j_call: TRBJ2-4; cdr3_nt: TGTGCCAGCAACTTTGAGGCAGAAAACATTCAGTACTTC; cdr3_aa: CASNFEAENIQYF
clone_size: few; d_call: TRBD1; v_call: TRBV6-1; j_call: TRBJ2-2; cdr3_nt: TGTGCCAGCAGCGAGCCCCAGGGGGCCGGGGAGCTGTTTTTT; cdr3_aa: CASSEPQGAGELFF
clone_size: NA; d_call: NA; v_call: TRBV5-1; j_call: TRBJ2-7; cdr3_nt: TGCGCCAGCAGCATTGGACTTTCAGAGGGCTACGAGCAGTACTTC; cdr3_aa: CASSIGLSEGYEQYF
clone_size: NA; d_call: TRBD2; v_call: TRBV30; j_call: TRBJ2-5; cdr3_nt: TGTGCCTGGAGTGTACTAGCGCGGGAGACCCAGTACTTC; cdr3_aa: CAWSVLARETQYF
clone_size: NA; d_call: NA; v_call: TRBV7-8; j_call: TRBJ2-1; cdr3_nt: TGTGCCAGCAGCTTAGAGTACAGGGTGGAAGGGGGTGAGCAGTTCTTC; cdr3_aa: CASSLEYRVEGGEQFF
clone_size: NA; d_call: TRBD1; v_call: TRBV28; j_call: TRBJ2-7; cdr3_nt: TGTGCCAGCAGTTTCCGGACAGGCTCCTACGAGCAGTACTTC; cdr3_aa: CASSFRTGSYEQYF
clone_size: NA; d_call: NA; v_call: TRBV27; j_call: TRBJ1-4; cdr3_nt: TGTGCCAGCAGTTCACGACGCGGCTCGGGGGAAAAACTGTTTTTT; cdr3_aa: CASSSRRGSGEKLFF
clone_size: NA; d_call: TRBD2; v_call: TRBV5-4; j_call: TRBJ2-7; cdr3_nt: TGTGCCAGCAGCTTGGGGGGTAGCGGGAGTTACGAGCAGTACTTC; cdr3_aa: CASSLGGSGSYEQYF
clone_size: once; d_call: NA; v_call: TRBV19; j_call: TRBJ1-2; cdr3_nt: TGTGCCAGTAGTGAGACAGAAGACTATGGCTACACCTTC; cdr3_aa: CASSETEDYGYTF
clone_size: NA; d_call: NA; v_call: TRBV7-8; j_call: TRBJ1-1; cdr3_nt: TGTGCCAGCAGCTCAGTAGGGATTAGGAACACTGAAGCTTTCTTT; cdr3_aa: CASSSVGIRNTEAFF
clone_size: NA; d_call: TRBD1; v_call: TRBV2; j_call: TRBJ1-2; cdr3_nt: TGTGCCAGCAGTAATACAGGGGGCGACTATGGCTACACCTTC; cdr3_aa: CASSNTGGDYGYTF
clone_size: NA; d_call: TRBD2; v_call: TRBV6-6; j_call: TRBJ2-7; cdr3_nt: TGTGCCAGCAAGACTAGCGGCACCTACGAGCAGTACTTC; cdr3_aa: CASKTSGTYEQYF
clone_size: NA; d_call: TRBD2; v_call: TRBV14; j_call: TRBJ2-7; cdr3_nt: TGTGCCAGCAGCCAAGTGCCGGGACTAGCCCAGAACTCCTACGAGCAGTACTTC; cdr3_aa: CASSQVPGLAQNSYEQYF
clone_size: NA; d_call: NA; v_call: TRBV7-8; j_call: TRBJ1-2; cdr3_nt: TGTGCCAGCAGCTTAGTGGGGGGGCCTCATATCCTCTATGGCTACACCTTC; cdr3_aa: CASSLVGGPHILYGYTF
clone_size: NA; d_call: TRBD2; v_call: TRBV27; j_call: TRBJ2-7; cdr3_nt: TGTGCCAGCAGTCCCCGTTTAGCGGGAGTGTACGAGCAGTACTTC; cdr3_aa: CASSPRLAGVYEQYF
clone_size: NA; d_call: NA; v_call: TRBV18; j_call: TRBJ1-1; cdr3_nt: TGTGCCAGCTCACCCCAAGGTAGGGGGGACACTGAAGCTTTCTTT; cdr3_aa: CASSPQGRGDTEAFF
clone_size: NA; d_call: TRBD1; v_call: TRBV19; j_call: TRBJ2-7; cdr3_nt: TGTGCCAGTAGTCCGAATCGACAGGGTAGCCTCTACGAGCAGTACTTC; cdr3_aa: CASSPNRQGSLYEQYF
clone_size: few; d_call: TRBD1; v_call: TRBV30; j_call: TRBJ2-1; cdr3_nt: TGTGCCTGGAGTGAGGGGGCGGTCAATGAGCAGTTCTTC; cdr3_aa: CAWSEGAVNEQFF
clone_size: NA; d_call: NA; v_call: TRBV29-1; j_call: TRBJ2-2; cdr3_nt: TGCAGCGTCAACGTTGACAGGAACACCGGGGAGCTGTTTTTT; cdr3_aa: CSVNVDRNTGELFF
clone_size: NA; d_call: NA; v_call: TRBV5-6; j_call: TRBJ2-1; cdr3_nt: TGTGCCAGCAGCTTGGGCCGGCGCTACAATGAGCAGTTCTTC; cdr3_aa: CASSLGRRYNEQFF
clone_size: NA; d_call: TRBD2; v_call: TRBV5-4; j_call: TRBJ2-1; cdr3_nt: TGTGCCAGCAGCTTGGTAGCGGGTAATAATGAGCAGTTCTTC; cdr3_aa: CASSLVAGNNEQFF
clone_size: NA; d_call: NA; v_call: TRBV7-2; j_call: TRBJ2-2; cdr3_nt: TGTGCCAGCAGCTTAGCGGGGAGACTCCCTGACACCGGGGAGCTGTTTTTT; cdr3_aa: CASSLAGRLPDTGELFF
clone_size: few; d_call: NA; v_call: TRBV2; j_call: TRBJ2-5; cdr3_nt: TGTGCCAGCAGCCTAAGGGTGGGACATCGGACTAGAAGAGAGACCCAGTACTTC; cdr3_aa: CASSLRVGHRTRRETQYF
clone_size: once; d_call: NA; v_call: TRBV7-8; j_call: TRBJ2-1; cdr3_nt: TGTGCCAGCAGCCCTAGGACACCCTTGGACAATGAGCAGTTCTTC; cdr3_aa: CASSPRTPLDNEQFF
clone_size: NA; d_call: NA; v_call: TRBV11-2; j_call: TRBJ1-5; cdr3_nt: TGTGCCAGCAGCCGGAGGGGGACCCCTGATCAGCCCCAGCATTTT; cdr3_aa: CASSRRGTPDQPQHF
clone_size: NA; d_call: NA; v_call: TRBV6-5; j_call: TRBJ1-5; cdr3_nt: TGTGCCAGCAGCCGCACCTTAAGCCGCAATCAGCCCCAGCATTTT; cdr3_aa: CASSRTLSRNQPQHF
clone_size: NA; d_call: NA; v_call: TRBV19; j_call: TRBJ2-1; cdr3_nt: TGTGCCAGTAGTATGAGCCGCCTCGGCTACAATGAGCAGTTCTTC; cdr3_aa: CASSMSRLGYNEQFF
clone_size: NA; d_call: NA; v_call: TRBV11-2; j_call: TRBJ2-5; cdr3_nt: TGTGCCAGCAGCTTATCGGTGACCCAGTACTTC; cdr3_aa: CASSLSVTQYF
clone_size: few; d_call: NA; v_call: TRBV11-2; j_call: TRBJ2-7; cdr3_nt: TGTGCCAGCAGCTTAGGAAGTTGGTCCTACGAGCAGTACTTC; cdr3_aa: CASSLGSWSYEQYF
clone_size: once; d_call: NA; v_call: TRBV18; j_call: TRBJ1-1; cdr3_nt: TGTGCCAGCTCAGATACCCGGGGGCAAGGGACTGAAGCTTTCTTT; cdr3_aa: CASSDTRGQGTEAFF
clone_size: NA; d_call: NA; v_call: TRBV18; j_call: TRBJ2-6; cdr3_nt: TGTGCCAGCTCACCAGGACAGCCGAACTCTGGGGCCAACGTCCTGACTTTC; cdr3_aa: CASSPGQPNSGANVLTF
clone_size: NA; d_call: TRBD1; v_call: TRBV4-2; j_call: TRBJ2-1; cdr3_nt: TGTGCCAGCAGCCAAGAGGCGGGACAGGGGGCCAATGAGCAGTTCTTC; cdr3_aa: CASSQEAGQGANEQFF
clone_size: NA; d_call: NA; v_call: TRBV6-5; j_call: TRBJ1-4; cdr3_nt: TGTGCCAGCAGTAAGGCAGGGCACGAAAAACTGTTTTTT; cdr3_aa: CASSKAGHEKLFF